These 12 T cell receptor beta chains came from one sample sequenced in a study of shared clonotypes between healthy human individuals. CD45RO negativity and positive selection for CCR7 defined naive CD8 cells, a population that excluded terminally differentiated effector memory CD45RA+ cells. TCRdb keeps only in-frame clones here, not all; method: immunoSEQ multiplex PCR. The table includes roughly 2,000,000 clones, 85% to 95% detected once. The source material was naive CD8+ T cells sorted from blood. Receptors were obtained from a man aged 18 to 30 in good health.

The V gene is TRBV9, the J gene TRBJ1-6; D perhaps matches TRBD1 (6 bases). Trimming removed 0 bases at V and 9 bases at J, with 10 bases between. Germline-derived CDR1 and CDR2 are SGDLS and YYNGEE. The CDR3 sequence is 14 residues long. The DNA for the CDR3 is TGTGCCAGCAGCGTAGTTGGGGGGCTTTCACCCCTCCACTTT. It codes for CASSVVGGLSPLHF.

J is TRBJ1-1 and V is TRBV7-9; TRBD1 is a possible D gene (5 bases). The germline CDR1 and CDR2 sequences are SEHNR and FQNEAQ (reference sequence). V was shortened by 5 bases and J by 1 base, with 11 bases between the two germline ends. This CDR3 is built from 14 residues. The CDR3: CASSPGPENTEAFF. The CDR3 region has the DNA TGTGCCAGCAGCCCGGGGCCGGAGAACACTGAAGCTTTCTTT.

This chain uses TRBV12-5 with TRBJ1-2; tentatively, D is TRBD1 (5 bases). Trimming stripped 5 bases from V and 4 bases from J, with 17 bases between. The CDR3 runs 15 residues. Per germline, CDR1 LGHNT and CDR2 FRNRAP. CDR3 nucleotide sequence: TGTGCTAGTGGTCCCTCTCCAGGGCTAGTCTATGGCTACACCTTC. Translated, it gives CASGPSPGLVYGYTF.

The chain is built from TRBV5-6 and TRBJ1-2; D might be TRBD1 (5 bases). The V and J ends lost 1 base and 3 bases respectively, with 7 bases between them. The germline CDR1 and CDR2 sequences are SGHDT and YYEEEE. The CDR3 has 13 residues. CDR3 nucleotides: TGTGCCAGCAGCTTGAAGGGACACTATGGCTACACCTTC. This gives the protein CASSLKGHYGYTF.

A single count supports this clone. This chain links TRBV7-6 with TRBJ2-1; 14 bases map to TRBD2. Germline trimming cut 5 bases from V and 7 bases from J; bases unmatched to any gene: 4. The length of the CDR3 is 15 residues. CDR1 and CDR2 (germline): SGHVS, FNYEAQ. The CDR3 DNA sequence: TGTGCCAGCAGCCGACTAGCGGGAGGGCAGAATGAGCAGTTCTTC. Protein: CASSRLAGGQNEQFF.

J is TRBJ2-7 and V is TRBV10-3; 7 bases agree with TRBD2. Germline assignment: CDR1 ENHRY and CDR2 SYGVKD. CDR3 length: 14 amino acids. The V and J ends lost 5 bases and 0 bases, in that order; junction bases with no gene match: 4. CDR3 region: CAISSGTLSYEQYF. The CDR3 region has the DNA TGTGCCATCAGTAGCGGGACCCTCTCCTACGAGCAGTACTTC.

Worth noting for this clone: The same CDR3 is also encoded by other DNA sequences in this sample. The rearrangement joins TRBV27 to TRBJ2-3; 9 nucleotides line up with TRBD2. The CDR3 is 15 residues long. The ends lost 5 bases at V and 2 bases at J; junction bases unmatched: 5. Germline CDR1 reads MNHEY; CDR2 reads SMNVEV (reference sequence). CDR3 nucleotides: TGTGCCAGCAGTGGAGGACTAGCGTACACAGATACGCAGTATTTT. The encoded protein is CASSGGLAYTDTQYF.

The V and J genes are TRBV27 and TRBJ2-1, with 11 positions matching TRBD2. The CDR3 is 15 amino acids. Germline V gene sequence: CDR1 MNHEY, CDR2 SMNVEV (reference sequence). V was pared by 4 bases and J by 8 bases, with 7 bases of the junction left unmatched. For the CDR3, the DNA is TGTGCCAGCAGTTACGTAGCGGGAGGGCTTGATGAGCAGTTCTTC. Amino acids: CASSYVAGGLDEQFF.

This clone was found once. The sample has other DNA sequences that encode this CDR3 too. The rearrangement joins TRBV10-3 to TRBJ2-1; D call uncertain. Germline CDR1 reads ENHRY; CDR2 reads SYGVKD. CDR3 size: 11 residues. V was pared by 0 bases and J by 8 bases, with 2 bases between. This CDR3 is CAISESDEQFF. CDR3 coding DNA: TGTGCCATCAGTGAGTCCGATGAGCAGTTCTTC.

This rearrangement joins TRBV6-5 to TRBJ2-1; D uncertain. The CDR3 runs to 14 residues. The V end was cut by 5 bases, the J end by 8 bases, with 16 bases between. Per germline, CDR1 MNHEY and CDR2 SVGAGI. CDR3 sequence (DNA): TGTGCCAGCAGTCCGTCCGACGGATGGGATGAGCAGTTCTTC. Translation: CASSPSDGWDEQFF.

The rearrangement uses TRBV13 and TRBJ1-1; D is undetermined. The germline V gene has CDR1 PRHDT and CDR2 FYEKMQ (reference sequence). The CDR3 runs to 13 residues. Between the trimmed V and J ends, which lost 5 bases and 5 bases, there was a span of 12 bases. As DNA, the CDR3 is TGTGCCAGCAGCCTCGGGGTGAGGACTGAAGCTTTCTTT. Its translation is CASSLGVRTEAFF.

The chain couples TRBV9 to TRBJ1-1; D possibly corresponds to TRBD1 (5 bases). Germline CDR1 reads SGDLS; CDR2 reads YYNGEE. V was trimmed by 0 bases and J by 0 bases, leaving 15 bases between them. The CDR3 contains 17 residues. CDR3 amino acids: CASSVGLGTLMNTEAFF. CDR3 DNA sequence: TGTGCCAGCAGCGTAGGTCTCGGGACTTTGATGAACACTGAAGCTTTCTTT. The full variable domain, completed using reference TRBV9 and TRBJ1-1, is DSGVTQTPKHLITATGQRVTLRCSPRSGDLSVYWYQQSLDQGLQFLIQYYNGEERAKGNILERFSAQQFPDLHSELNLSSLELGDSALYFCASSVGLGTLMNTEAFFGQGTRLTVV.